A selection of T cell receptor beta chains follows, all from one sample in a study of T cell responses to AZD1222 COVID-19 vaccine. Assay used: immunoSEQ multiplex PCR; TCRdb lists only in-frame clones, some missing. The sample shows 150,000 to 180,000 clones, more than 90% of them seen only once. The sample consisted of peripheral blood, taken on day 0 of AZD1222 vaccination. The source of these receptors is an adult in good health. CDR3s include the opening cysteine and the closing phenylalanine or tryptophan. Clone size is given for some rows only: seen once, a few or many times, or a class if the clone is expanded.

>TRBV7-9|once|TRBJ1-2
CASSRSTGLINYGYTF
>TRBV5-5|-|TRBJ1-1
CASSRTGTGTEAFF
>TRBV7-2|-|TRBJ2-2
CASSLGFTGELFF
>TRBV7-3|-|TRBJ2-3
CASSRSTGLASTDTQYF
>TRBV11-3|few|TRBJ1-1
CASNPRVGNTEAFF
>TRBV18|-|TRBJ1-3
CASSRDSSYFSGNTIYF
>TRBV18|-|TRBJ1-1
CASSPSDGYTEAFF
>TRBV27|-|TRBJ2-3
CASSLTSGNTDTQYF
>TRBV28|-|TRBJ2-2
CASSFWIAGSANTGELFF
>TRBV2|-|TRBJ2-1
CASRDTGGAGYNEQFF
>TRBV7-2|-|TRBJ1-1
CASSPQAGGHGTEAFF
>TRBV20-1|-|TRBJ2-2
CSASSEKGFRELFF
>TRBV6-2/TRBV6-3|once|TRBJ1-1
CASSYRLVLGVNTEAFF
>TRBV6-5|-|TRBJ1-1
CASTLDRVNTEAFF
>TRBV5-4|-|TRBJ1-4
CASSSQKGTNEKLFF
>TRBV19|-|TRBJ1-3
CASSLAGSGNTIYF
>TRBV6-4|-|TRBJ1-2
CASSPGGQTSYGYTF
>TRBV4-3|-|TRBJ1-2
CASSRGQGAYGYTF
>TRBV28|-|TRBJ1-1
CASSQGTPPEAFF
>TRBV20-1|-|TRBJ1-4
CSASRSQIESEKLFF
>TRBV5-1|-|TRBJ1-2
CASSLGHLQVDYGYTF
>TRBV30|-|TRBJ2-7
CAWSGSYEQYF
>TRBV7-9|-|TRBJ1-5
CASRRGAAGNQPQHF
>TRBV19|-|TRBJ1-1
CASSNWNTEAFF
>TRBV30|once|TRBJ1-4
CAWSRGAREKLFF
>TRBV24-1|-|TRBJ2-1
CATSGGPASDHNEQFF
>TRBV2|once|TRBJ2-1
CASSEEAGAYNEQFF
>TRBV6-1|-|TRBJ2-7
CASRGGDYEQYF
>TRBV13|once|TRBJ1-3
CASSFTGTSGNTIYF
>TRBV28|-|TRBJ2-3
CASTGTGDTQYF
>TRBV28|-|TRBJ2-4
CASMSSELYF
>TRBV19|few|TRBJ1-5
CASSIKPGVHNQPQHF
>TRBV3-1/TRBV3-2|-|TRBJ1-1
CASSQVGNRQTNTEAFF